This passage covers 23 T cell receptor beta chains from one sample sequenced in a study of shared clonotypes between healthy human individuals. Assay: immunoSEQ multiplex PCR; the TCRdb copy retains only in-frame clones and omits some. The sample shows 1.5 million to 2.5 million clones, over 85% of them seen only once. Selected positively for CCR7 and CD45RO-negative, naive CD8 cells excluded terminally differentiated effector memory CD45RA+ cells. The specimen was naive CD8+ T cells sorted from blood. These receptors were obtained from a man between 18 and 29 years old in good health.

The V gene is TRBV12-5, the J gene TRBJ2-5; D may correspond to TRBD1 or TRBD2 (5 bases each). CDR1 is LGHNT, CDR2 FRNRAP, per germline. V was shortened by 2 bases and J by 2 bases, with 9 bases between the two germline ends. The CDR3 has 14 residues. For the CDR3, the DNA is TGTGCTAGTGGTTTGTGGGGGTCGCAAGAGACCCAGTACTTC. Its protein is CASGLWGSQETQYF.

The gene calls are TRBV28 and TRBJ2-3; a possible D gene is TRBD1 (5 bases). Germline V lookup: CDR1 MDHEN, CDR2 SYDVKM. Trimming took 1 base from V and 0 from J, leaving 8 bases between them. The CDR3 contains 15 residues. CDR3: CASSLSAGSTDTQYF. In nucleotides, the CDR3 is TGTGCCAGCAGTTTATCGGCAGGGAGCACAGATACGCAGTATTTT.

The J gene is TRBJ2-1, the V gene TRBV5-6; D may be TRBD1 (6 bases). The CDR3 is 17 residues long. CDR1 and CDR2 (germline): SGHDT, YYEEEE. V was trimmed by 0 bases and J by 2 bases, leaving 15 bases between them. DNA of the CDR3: TGTGCCAGCAGCTTGGGGGCTCACAGGGTTGCCTACAATGAGCAGTTCTTC. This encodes CASSLGAHRVAYNEQFF.

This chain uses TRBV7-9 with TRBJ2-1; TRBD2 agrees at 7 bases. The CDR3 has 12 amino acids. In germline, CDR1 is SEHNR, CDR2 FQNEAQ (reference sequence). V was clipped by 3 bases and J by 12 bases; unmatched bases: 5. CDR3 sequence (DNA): TGTGCCAGCAGCTTCGGGACGGGAGGGCAGTTCTTC. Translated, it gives CASSFGTGGQFF.

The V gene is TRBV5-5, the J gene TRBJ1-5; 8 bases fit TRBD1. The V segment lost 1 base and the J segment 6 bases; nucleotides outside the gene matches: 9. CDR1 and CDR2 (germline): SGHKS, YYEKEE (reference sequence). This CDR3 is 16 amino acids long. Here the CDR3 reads CASSLLTGEAGQPQHF. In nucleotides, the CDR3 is TGTGCCAGCAGCTTGCTGACAGGGGAGGCGGGTCAGCCCCAGCATTTT.

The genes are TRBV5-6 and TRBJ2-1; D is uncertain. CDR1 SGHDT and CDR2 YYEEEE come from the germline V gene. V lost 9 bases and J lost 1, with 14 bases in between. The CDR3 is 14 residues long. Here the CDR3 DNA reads TGTGCCACCGCCTTTTTCGGGTCCTACAATGAGCAGTTCTTC. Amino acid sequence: CATAFFGSYNEQFF.

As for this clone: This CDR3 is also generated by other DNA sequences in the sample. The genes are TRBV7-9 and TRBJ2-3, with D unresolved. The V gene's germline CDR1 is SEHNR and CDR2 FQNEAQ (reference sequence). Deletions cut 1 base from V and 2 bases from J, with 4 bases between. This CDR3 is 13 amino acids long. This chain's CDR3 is CASSLEVTDTQYF. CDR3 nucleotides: TGTGCCAGCAGCTTAGAGGTCACAGATACGCAGTATTTT. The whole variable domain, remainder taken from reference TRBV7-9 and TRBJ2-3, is DTGVSQNPRHKITKRGQNVTFRCDPISEHNRLYWYRQTLGQGPEFLTYFQNEAQLEKSRLLSDRFSAERPKGSFSTLEIQRTEQGDSAMYLCASSLEVTDTQYFGPGTRLTVL.

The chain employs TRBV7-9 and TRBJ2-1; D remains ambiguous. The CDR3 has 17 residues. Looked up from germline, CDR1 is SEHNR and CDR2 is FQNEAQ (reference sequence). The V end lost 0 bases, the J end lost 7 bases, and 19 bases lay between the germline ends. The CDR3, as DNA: TGTGCCAGCAGCTTAGCCATTTGGAGCTCTACCGCGAATGAGCAGTTCTTC. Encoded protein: CASSLAIWSSTANEQFF.

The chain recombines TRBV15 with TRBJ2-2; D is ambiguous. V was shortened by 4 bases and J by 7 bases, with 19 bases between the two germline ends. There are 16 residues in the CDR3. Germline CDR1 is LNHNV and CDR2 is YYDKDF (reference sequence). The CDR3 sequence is CATSKSRASGSGELFF. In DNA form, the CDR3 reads TGTGCCACCAGCAAAAGCCGGGCCTCAGGAAGCGGGGAGCTGTTTTTT.

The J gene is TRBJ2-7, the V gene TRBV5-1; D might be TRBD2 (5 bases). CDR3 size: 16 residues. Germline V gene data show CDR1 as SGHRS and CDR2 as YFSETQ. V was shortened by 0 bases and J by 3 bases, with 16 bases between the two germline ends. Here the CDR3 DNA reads TGCGCCAGCAGCTTGGAAAACCCTGGGAGTCTCTACGAGCAGTACTTC. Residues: CASSLENPGSLYEQYF. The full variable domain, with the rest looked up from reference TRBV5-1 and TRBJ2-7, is KAGVTQTPRYLIKTRGQQVTLSCSPISGHRSVSWYQQTPGQGLQFLFEYFSETQRNKGNFPGRFSGRQFSNSRSEMNVSTLELGDSALYLCASSLENPGSLYEQYFGPGTRLTVT.

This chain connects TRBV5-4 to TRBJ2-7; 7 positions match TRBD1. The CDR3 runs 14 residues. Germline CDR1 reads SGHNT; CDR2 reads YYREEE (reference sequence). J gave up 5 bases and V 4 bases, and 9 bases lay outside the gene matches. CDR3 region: CASSPETGLHEQYF. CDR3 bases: TGTGCCAGCAGCCCCGAGACAGGGCTCCACGAGCAGTACTTC.

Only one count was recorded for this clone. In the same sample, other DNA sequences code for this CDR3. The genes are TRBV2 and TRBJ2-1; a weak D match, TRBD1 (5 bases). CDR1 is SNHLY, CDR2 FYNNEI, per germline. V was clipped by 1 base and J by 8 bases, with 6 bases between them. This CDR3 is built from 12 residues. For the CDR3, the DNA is TGTGCCAGCAGTGAAGTAGGGGATGAGCAGTTCTTC. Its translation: CASSEVGDEQFF.

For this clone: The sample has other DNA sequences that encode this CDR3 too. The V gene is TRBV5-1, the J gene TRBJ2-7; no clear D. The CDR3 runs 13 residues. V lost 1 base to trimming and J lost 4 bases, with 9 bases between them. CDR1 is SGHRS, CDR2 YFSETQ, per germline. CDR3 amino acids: CASSLPPSYEQYF. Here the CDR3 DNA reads TGCGCCAGCAGCTTGCCCCCCTCGTACGAGCAGTACTTC.

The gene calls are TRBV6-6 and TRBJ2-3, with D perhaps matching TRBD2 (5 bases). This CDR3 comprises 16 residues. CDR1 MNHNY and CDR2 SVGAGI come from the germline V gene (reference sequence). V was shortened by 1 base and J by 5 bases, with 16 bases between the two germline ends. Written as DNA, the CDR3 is TGTGCCAGCAGTTACTTTCCATCGAACGGGGAAGATACGCAGTATTTT. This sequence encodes CASSYFPSNGEDTQYF.

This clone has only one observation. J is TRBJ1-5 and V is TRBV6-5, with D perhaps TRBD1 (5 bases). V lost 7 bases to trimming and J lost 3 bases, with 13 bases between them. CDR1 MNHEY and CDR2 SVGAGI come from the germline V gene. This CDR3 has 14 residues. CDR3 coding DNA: TGTGCCAGCAAGACGCAGGGCAACAATCAGCCCCAGCATTTT. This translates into CASKTQGNNQPQHF.

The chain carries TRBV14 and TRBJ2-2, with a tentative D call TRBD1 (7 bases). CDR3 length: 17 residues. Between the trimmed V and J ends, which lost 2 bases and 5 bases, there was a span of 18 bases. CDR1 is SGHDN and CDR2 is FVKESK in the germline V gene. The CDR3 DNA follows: TGTGCCAGCAGCCAAAGGCGGGGACAGCTAAGGACCGGGGAGCTGTTTTTT. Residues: CASSQRRGQLRTGELFF.

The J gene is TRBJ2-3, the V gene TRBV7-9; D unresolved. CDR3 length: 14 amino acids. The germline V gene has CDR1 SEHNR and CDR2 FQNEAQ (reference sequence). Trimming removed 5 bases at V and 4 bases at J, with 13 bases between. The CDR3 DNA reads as TGTGCCAGCAGCGCCCCCTTTGGGGCAGATACGCAGTATTTT. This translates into CASSAPFGADTQYF.

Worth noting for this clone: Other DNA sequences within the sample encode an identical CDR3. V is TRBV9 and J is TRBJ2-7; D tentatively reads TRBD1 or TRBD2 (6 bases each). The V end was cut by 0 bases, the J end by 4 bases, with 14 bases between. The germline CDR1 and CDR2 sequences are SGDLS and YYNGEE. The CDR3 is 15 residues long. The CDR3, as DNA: TGTGCCAGCAGCGTAGAGGGGGGCGCGGGGTACGAGCAGTACTTC. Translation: CASSVEGGAGYEQYF.

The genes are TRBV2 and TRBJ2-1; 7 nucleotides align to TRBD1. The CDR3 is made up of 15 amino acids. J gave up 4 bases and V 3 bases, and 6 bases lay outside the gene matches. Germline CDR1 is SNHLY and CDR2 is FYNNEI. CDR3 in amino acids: CASSETGMPYNEQFF. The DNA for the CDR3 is TGTGCCAGCAGTGAGACAGGGATGCCTTACAATGAGCAGTTCTTC.

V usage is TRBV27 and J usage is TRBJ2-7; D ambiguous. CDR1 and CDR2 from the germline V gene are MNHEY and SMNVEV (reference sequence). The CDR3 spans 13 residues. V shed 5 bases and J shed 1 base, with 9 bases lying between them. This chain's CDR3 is CASSVAYSYEQYF. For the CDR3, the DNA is TGTGCCAGCAGTGTGGCGTATTCCTACGAGCAGTACTTC.

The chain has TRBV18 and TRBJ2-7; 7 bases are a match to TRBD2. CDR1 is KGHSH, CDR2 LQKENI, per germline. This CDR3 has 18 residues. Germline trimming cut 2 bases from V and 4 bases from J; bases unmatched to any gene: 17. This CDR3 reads CASSPRLDSGPTPYEQYF. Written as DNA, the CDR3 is TGTGCCAGCTCACCAAGGTTGGATAGCGGGCCCACGCCATACGAGCAGTACTTC.

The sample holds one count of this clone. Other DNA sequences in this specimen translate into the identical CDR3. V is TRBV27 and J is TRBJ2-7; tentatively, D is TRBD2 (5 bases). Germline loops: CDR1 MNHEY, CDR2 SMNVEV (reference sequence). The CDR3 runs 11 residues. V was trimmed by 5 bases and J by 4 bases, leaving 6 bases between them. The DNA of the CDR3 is TGTGCCAGCAGTGGAGGATACGAGCAGTACTTC. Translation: CASSGGYEQYF.

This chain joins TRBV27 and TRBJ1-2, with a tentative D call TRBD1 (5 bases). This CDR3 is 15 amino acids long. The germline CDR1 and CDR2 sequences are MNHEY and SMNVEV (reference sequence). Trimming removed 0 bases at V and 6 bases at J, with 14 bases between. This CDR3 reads CASSLSPLQGDGYTF. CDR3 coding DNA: TGTGCCAGCAGTTTATCCCCCCTGCAGGGTGATGGCTACACCTTC.